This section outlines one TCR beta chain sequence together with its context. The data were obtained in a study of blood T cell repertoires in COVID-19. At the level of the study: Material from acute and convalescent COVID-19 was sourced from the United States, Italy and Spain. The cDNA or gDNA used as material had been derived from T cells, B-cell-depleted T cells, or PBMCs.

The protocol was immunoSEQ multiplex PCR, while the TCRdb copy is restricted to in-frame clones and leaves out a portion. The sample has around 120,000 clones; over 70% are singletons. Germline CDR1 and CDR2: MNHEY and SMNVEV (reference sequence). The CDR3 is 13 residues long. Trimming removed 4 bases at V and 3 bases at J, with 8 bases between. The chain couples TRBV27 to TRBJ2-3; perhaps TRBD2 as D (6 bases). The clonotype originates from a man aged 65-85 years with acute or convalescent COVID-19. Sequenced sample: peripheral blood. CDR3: CASSSLATDTQYF. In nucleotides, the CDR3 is TGTGCCAGCAGTTCACTAGCAACAGATACGCAGTATTTT.